This TCR beta chain was sequenced in a study of blood T cell repertoires in COVID-19. Study-level information: Specimens from acute and convalescent COVID-19 originated in the United States, Italy and Spain. T cells, B-cell-depleted T cells, or PBMCs supplied cDNA or gDNA.

CDR3 length: 16 amino acids. The junction had 12 bases not matched to a gene; V was cut back by 5 bases and J by 2 bases. Germline loops: CDR1 MNHEY, CDR2 SMNVEV (reference sequence). Method: immunoSEQ multiplex PCR; TCRdb's copy keeps in-frame clones and lacks some. This table has about 170,000 clones, around 90% appearing once. The V gene is TRBV27, the J gene TRBJ2-7, with TRBD1 identical over 7 bases. Material for sequencing was peripheral blood. This TCR derives from a man between 18 and 35 years old with COVID-19, enrolled during active disease. CDR3 bases: TGTGCCAGCAGTAGCAGACAGGGTAAAGTTACCTACGAGCAGTACTTC. Encoded protein: CASSSRQGKVTYEQYF.